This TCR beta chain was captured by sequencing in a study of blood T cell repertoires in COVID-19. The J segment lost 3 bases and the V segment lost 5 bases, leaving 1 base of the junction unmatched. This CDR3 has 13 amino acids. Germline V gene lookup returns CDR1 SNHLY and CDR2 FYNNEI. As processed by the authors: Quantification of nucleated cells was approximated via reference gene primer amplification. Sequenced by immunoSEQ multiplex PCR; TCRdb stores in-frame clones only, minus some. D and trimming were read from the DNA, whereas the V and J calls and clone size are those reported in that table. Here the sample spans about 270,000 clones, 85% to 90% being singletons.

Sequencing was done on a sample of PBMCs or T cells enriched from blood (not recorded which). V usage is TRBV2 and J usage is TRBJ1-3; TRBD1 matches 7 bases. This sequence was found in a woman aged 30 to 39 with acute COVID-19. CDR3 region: CASSRDSGNTIYF. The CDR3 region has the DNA TGTGCCAGCAGTCGGGACAGTGGAAACACCATATATTTT.